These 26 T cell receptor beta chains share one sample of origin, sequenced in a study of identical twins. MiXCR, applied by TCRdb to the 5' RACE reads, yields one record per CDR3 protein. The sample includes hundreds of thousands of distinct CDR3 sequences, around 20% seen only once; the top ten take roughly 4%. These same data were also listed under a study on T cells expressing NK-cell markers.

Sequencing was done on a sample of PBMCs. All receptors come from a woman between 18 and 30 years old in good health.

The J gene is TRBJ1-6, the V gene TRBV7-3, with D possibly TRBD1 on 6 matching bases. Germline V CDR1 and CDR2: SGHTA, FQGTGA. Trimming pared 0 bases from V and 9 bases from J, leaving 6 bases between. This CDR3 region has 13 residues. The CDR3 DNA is TGTGCCAGCAGCTTAACGGGGGCTTCACCCCTCCACTTT. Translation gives CASSLTGASPLHF. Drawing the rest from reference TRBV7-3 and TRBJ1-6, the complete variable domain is GAGVSQTPSNKVTEKGKYVELRCDPISGHTALYWYRQSLGQGPEFLIYFQGTGAADDSGLPNDRFFAVRPEGSVSTLKIQRTERGDSAVYLCASSLTGASPLHFGNGTRLTVT.

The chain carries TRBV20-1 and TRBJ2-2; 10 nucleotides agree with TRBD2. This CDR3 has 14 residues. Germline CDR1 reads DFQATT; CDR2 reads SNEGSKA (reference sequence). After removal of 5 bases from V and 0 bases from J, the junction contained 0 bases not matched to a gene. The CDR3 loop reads CSAGLAANTGELFF. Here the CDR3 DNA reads TGCAGTGCTGGACTAGCGGCGAACACCGGGGAGCTGTTTTTT.

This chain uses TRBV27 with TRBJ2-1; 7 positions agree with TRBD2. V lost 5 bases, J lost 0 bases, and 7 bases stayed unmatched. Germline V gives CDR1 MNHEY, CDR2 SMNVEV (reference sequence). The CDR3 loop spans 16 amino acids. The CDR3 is CASSPLAGRSYNEQFF. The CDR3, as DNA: TGTGCCAGCAGTCCATTAGCGGGTCGCTCCTACAATGAGCAGTTCTTC.

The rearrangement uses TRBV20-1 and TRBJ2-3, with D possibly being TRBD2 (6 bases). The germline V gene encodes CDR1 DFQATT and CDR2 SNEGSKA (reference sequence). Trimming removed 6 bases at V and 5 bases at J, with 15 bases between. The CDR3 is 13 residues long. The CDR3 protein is CSALGGTGDTQYF. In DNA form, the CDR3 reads TGCAGTGCCTTGGGCGGGACCGGAGATACGCAGTATTTT.

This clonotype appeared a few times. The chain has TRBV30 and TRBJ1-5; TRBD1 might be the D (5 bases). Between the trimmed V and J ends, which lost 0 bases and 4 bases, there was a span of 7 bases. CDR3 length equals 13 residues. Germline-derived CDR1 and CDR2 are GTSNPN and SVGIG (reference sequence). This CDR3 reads CAWSVGENQPQHF. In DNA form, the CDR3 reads TGTGCCTGGAGTGTGGGGGAAAATCAGCCCCAGCATTTT.

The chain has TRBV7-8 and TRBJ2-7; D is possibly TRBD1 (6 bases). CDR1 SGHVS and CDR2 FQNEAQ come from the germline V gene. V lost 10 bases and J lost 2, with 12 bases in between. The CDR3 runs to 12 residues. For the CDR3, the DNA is TGTGCCACCTCTAACAGGGCCTACGAGCAGTACTTC. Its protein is CATSNRAYEQYF. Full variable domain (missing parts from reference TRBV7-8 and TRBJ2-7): GAGVSQSPRYKVAKRGQDVALRCDPISGHVSLFWYQQALGQGPEFLTYFQNEAQLDKSGLPSDRFFAERPEGSVSTLKIQRTQQEDSAVYLCATSNRAYEQYFGPGTRLTVT.

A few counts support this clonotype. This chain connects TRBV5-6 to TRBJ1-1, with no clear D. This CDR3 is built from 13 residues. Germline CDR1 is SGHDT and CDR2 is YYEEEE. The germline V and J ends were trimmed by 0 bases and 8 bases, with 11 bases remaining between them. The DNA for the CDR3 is TGTGCCAGCAGCTTGGTCATGGTCCAAGAAGCTTTCTTT. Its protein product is CASSLVMVQEAFF.

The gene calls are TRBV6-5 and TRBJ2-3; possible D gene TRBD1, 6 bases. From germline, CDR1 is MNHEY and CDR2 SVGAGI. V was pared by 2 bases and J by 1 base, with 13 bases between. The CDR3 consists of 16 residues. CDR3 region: CASSYPPEGGTDTQYF. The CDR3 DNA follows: TGTGCCAGCAGTTACCCCCCAGAGGGGGGCACAGATACGCAGTATTTT.

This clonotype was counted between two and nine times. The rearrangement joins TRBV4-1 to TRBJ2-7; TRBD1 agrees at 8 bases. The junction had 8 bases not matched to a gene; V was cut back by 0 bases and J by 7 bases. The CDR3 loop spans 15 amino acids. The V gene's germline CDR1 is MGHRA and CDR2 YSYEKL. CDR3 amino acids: CASSQELDRAREQYF. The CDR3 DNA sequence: TGCGCCAGCAGCCAAGAACTGGACAGGGCCCGAGAGCAGTACTTC.

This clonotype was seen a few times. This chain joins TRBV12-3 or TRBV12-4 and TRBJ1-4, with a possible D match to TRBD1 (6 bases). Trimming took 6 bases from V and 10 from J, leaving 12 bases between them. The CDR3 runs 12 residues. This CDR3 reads CASSEGGGKLFF. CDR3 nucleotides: TGTGCCAGCAGCGAAGGGGGTGGAAAACTGTTTTTT.

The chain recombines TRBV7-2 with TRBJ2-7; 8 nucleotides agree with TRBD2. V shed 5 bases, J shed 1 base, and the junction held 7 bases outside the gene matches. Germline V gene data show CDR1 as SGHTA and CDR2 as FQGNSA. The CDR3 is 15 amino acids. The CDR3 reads CASSSRLAQSYEQYF. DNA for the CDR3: TGTGCCAGCAGCAGTAGACTAGCGCAATCCTACGAGCAGTACTTC.

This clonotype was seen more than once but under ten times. The CDR3: CASSSPFSRNTGELFF. The CDR3 coding sequence is TGTGCCAGCAGCTCCCCTTTTAGCCGCAACACCGGGGAGCTGTTTTTT. The chain recombines TRBV13 with TRBJ2-2; D remains ambiguous. Per germline, CDR1 PRHDT and CDR2 FYEKMQ (reference sequence). CDR3 length: 16 residues. The germline V and J ends were trimmed by 4 bases and 2 bases, with 14 bases remaining between them. Complete variable domain (other parts from reference TRBV13 and TRBJ2-2): AAGVIQSPRHLIKEKRETATLKCYPIPRHDTVYWYQQGPGQDPQFLISFYEKMQSDKGSIPDRFSAQQFSDYHSELNMSSLELGDSALYFCASSSPFSRNTGELFFGEGSRLTVL.

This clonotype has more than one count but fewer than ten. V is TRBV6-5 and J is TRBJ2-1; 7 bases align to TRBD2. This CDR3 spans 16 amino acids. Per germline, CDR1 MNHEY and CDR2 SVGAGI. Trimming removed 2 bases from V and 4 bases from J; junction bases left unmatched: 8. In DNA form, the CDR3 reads TGTGCCAGCAGTTACCGTGCGGGAGACGCGTACAATGAGCAGTTCTTC. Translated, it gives CASSYRAGDAYNEQFF.

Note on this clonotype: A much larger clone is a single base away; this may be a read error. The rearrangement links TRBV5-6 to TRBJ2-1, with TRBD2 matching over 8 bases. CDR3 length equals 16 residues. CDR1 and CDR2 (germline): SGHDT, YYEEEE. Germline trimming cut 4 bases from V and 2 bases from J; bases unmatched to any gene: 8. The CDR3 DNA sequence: TGTGCCAGCAGCCCAAATATAGCGGGAACCTACAATGAGCAGTTCTTC. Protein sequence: CASSPNIAGTYNEQFF.

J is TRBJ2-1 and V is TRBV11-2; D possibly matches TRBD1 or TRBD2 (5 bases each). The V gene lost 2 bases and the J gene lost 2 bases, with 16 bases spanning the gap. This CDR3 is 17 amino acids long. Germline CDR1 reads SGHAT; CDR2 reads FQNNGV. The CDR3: CASSLFTGQLTYNEQFF. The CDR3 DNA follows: TGTGCCAGCAGCTTATTCACGGGGCAGCTCACCTACAATGAGCAGTTCTTC.

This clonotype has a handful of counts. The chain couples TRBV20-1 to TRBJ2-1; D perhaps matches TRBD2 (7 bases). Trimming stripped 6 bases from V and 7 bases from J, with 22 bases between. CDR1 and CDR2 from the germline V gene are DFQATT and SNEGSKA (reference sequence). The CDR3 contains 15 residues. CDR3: CSARSGGGGANEQFF. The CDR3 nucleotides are TGCAGTGCCCGTTCAGGTGGGGGGGGGGCTAATGAGCAGTTCTTC.

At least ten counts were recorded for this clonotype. CDR3 nucleotides: TGCGCCAGCAGCCAAGATGAAGCGGGAGGGCTTGAGCAGTTCTTC. It translates to CASSQDEAGGLEQFF. This chain uses TRBV4-3 with TRBJ2-1; 10 nucleotides line up with TRBD2. With 0 bases clipped from V and 9 bases from J, the junction kept 5 bases outside the gene matches. This CDR3 spans 15 amino acids. In germline, CDR1 is LGHNA, CDR2 YSLEER.

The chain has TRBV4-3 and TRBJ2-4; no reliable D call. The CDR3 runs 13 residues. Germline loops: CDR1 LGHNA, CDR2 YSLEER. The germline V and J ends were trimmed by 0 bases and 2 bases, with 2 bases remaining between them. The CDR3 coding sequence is TGCGCCAGCAGCCAAGACTCCAAAAACATTCAGTACTTC. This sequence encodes CASSQDSKNIQYF.

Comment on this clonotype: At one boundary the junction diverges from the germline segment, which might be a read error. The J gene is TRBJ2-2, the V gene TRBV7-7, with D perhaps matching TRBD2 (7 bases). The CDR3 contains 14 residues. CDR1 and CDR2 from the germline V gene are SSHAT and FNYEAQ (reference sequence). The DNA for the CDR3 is TGTGCTAGCAGCCAACGGGGGGCGACCGGGGAGCTGTTTTTT. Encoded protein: CASSQRGATGELFF.

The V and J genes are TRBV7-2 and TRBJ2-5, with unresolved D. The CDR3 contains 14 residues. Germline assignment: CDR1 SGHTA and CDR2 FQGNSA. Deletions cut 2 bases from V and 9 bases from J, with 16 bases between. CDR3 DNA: TGTGCCAGCAGCTTACCCTTCAATTCCTTGGCCCAGTACTTC. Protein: CASSLPFNSLAQYF.

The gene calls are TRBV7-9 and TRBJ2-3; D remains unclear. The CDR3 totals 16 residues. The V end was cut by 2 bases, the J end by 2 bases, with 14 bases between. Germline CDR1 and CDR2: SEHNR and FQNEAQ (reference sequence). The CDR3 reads CASSLITPQPTDTQYF. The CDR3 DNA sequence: TGTGCCAGCAGCTTAATTACCCCTCAACCCACAGATACGCAGTATTTT.

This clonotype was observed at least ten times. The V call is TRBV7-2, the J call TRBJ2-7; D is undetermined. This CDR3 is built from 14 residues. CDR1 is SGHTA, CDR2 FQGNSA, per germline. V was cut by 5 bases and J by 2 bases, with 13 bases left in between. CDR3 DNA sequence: TGTGCCAGCAGCGCTCAGCTTGGAGCCTACGAGCAGTACTTC. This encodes CASSAQLGAYEQYF. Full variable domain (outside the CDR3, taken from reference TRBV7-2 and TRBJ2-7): GAGVSQSPSNKVTEKGKDVELRCDPISGHTALYWYRQSLGQGLEFLIYFQGNSAPDKSGLPSDRFSAERTGGSVSTLTIQRTQQEDSAVYLCASSAQLGAYEQYFGPGTRLTVT.

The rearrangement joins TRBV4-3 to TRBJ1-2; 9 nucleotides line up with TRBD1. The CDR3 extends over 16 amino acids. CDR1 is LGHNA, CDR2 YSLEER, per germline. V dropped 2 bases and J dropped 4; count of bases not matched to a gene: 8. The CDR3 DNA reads TGCGCCAGCAGCCAACTACCGGGACAGGGATCCTATGGCTACACCTTC. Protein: CASSQLPGQGSYGYTF.

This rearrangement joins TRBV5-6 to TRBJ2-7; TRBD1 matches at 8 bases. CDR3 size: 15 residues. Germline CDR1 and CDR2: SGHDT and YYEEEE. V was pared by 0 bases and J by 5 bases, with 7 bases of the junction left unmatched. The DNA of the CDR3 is TGTGCCAGCAGCTTGGCGCGGACAGGGTTCAACGAGCAGTACTTC. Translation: CASSLARTGFNEQYF.

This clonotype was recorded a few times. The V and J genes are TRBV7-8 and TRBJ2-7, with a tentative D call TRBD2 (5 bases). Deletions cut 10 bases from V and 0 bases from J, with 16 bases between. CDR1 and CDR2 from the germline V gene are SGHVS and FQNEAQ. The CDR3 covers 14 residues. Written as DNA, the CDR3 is TGTGCCACCACCGAAGCGGCTGTCTCCTACGAGCAGTACTTC. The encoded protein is CATTEAAVSYEQYF.

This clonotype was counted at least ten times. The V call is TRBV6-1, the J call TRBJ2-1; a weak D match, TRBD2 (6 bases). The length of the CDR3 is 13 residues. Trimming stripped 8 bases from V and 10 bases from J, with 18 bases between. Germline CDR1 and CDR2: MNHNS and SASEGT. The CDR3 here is CASGEDLAGEQFF. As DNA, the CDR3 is TGTGCCAGCGGGGAGGACTTAGCAGGCGAGCAGTTCTTC.